The 5 T cell receptor beta chains below were found in one sample sequenced in a study of T cell responses to AZD1222 COVID-19 vaccine. The repertoire was sequenced with immunoSEQ multiplex PCR; TCRdb's copy has only in-frame clones and lacks some. The table records 150,000 or so clones, around 90% of them present only once. The sample here was peripheral blood, taken 28 days after the second AZD1222 dose. The receptor source for this set is an adult who received the AZD1222 COVID-19 vaccine.

The V and J genes are TRBV9 and TRBJ2-3; D may be TRBD2 (6 bases). V lost 0 bases and J lost 4, with 9 bases in between. This CDR3 region has 14 residues. The V gene's germline CDR1 is SGDLS and CDR2 YYNGEE. Here the CDR3 reads CASSVDGRPDTQYF. DNA for the CDR3: TGTGCCAGCAGCGTAGATGGGAGGCCAGATACGCAGTATTTT.

This chain links TRBV27 with TRBJ1-1, with D unclear. Germline loops: CDR1 MNHEY, CDR2 SMNVEV (reference sequence). This CDR3 is built from 13 residues. Trimming shortened V by 4 bases and J by 4 bases, and 10 bases separated the two germline ends. The chain's CDR3 is CASSYKPRTEAFF. CDR3 nucleotide sequence: TGTGCCAGCAGTTACAAACCGCGCACTGAAGCTTTCTTT.

The chain uses TRBV28 and TRBJ1-4; 7 bases fit TRBD1. V lost 4 bases and J lost 10; bases outside the gene matches: 9. Germline V lookup: CDR1 MDHEN, CDR2 SYDVKM. The CDR3 is made up of 14 amino acids. As DNA, the CDR3 is TGTGCCAGCAGTTCAGGGGGGCCAGGAGGAAAACTGTTTTTT. Encoded protein: CASSSGGPGGKLFF.

The J gene is TRBJ2-5, the V gene TRBV4-1, with 14 bases lining up with TRBD2. This CDR3 contains 19 residues. Germline CDR1 reads MGHRA; CDR2 reads YSYEKL. Trimming removed 3 bases from V and 5 bases from J; junction bases left unmatched: 14. The CDR3 nucleotides are TGCGCCAGCAGCCACCCCGGACTAGCGGGAGGCCCGGGTCGGGAGACCCAGTACTTC. Translation: CASSHPGLAGGPGRETQYF.

The rearrangement joins TRBV7-8 to TRBJ1-4; the D is unclear. The CDR3 extends over 13 amino acids. V lost 3 bases to trimming and J lost 4 bases, with 6 bases between them. Germline V gene lookup returns CDR1 SGHVS and CDR2 FQNEAQ. In nucleotides, the CDR3 is TGTGCCAGCAGCTTCCGTCTTAATGAAAAACTGTTTTTT. Translating gives CASSFRLNEKLFF.